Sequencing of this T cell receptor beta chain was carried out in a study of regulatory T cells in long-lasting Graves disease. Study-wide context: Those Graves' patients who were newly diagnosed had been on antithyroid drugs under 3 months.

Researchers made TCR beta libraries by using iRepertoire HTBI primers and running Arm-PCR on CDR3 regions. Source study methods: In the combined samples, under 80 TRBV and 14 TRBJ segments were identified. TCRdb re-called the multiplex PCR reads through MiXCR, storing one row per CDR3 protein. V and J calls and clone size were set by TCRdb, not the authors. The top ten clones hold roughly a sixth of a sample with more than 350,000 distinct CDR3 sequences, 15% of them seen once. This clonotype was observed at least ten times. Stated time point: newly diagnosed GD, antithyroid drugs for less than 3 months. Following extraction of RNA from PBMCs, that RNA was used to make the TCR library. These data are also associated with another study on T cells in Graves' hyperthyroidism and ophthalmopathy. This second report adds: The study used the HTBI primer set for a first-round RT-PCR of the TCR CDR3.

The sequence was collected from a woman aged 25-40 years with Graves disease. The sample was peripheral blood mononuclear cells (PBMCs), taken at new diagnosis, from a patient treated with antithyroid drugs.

The CDR3 DNA is TGTGCCACCACGGGTGGGAGCGGGCCCTACAATGAGCAGTTCTTC. It codes for CATTGGSGPYNEQFF. The chain couples TRBV3-1 to TRBJ2-1, with a possible D match to TRBD2 (6 bases). V was trimmed by 10 bases and J by 2 bases, leaving 18 bases between them. The germline CDR1 and CDR2 sequences are LGHDT and YNNKEL (reference sequence). The CDR3 runs to 15 residues.